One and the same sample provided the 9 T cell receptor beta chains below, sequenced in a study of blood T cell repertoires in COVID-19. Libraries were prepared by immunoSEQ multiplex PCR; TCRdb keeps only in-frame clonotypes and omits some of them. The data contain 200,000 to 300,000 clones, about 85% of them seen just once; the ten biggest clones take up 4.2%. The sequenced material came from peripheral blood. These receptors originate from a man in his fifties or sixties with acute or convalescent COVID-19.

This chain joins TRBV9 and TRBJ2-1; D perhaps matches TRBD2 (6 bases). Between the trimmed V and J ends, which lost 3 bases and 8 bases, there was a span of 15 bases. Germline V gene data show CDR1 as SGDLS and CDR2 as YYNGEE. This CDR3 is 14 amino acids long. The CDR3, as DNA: TGTGCCAGCAGCGGCCTACTAGCTTCCCATGAGCAGTTCTTC. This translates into CASSGLLASHEQFF.

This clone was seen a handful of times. CDR3 sequence (DNA): TGCAGCGGATACAGGGACACCCAGTACTTC. This sequence encodes CSGYRDTQYF. J is TRBJ2-5 and V is TRBV29-1, with D possibly matching TRBD1 (6 bases). CDR1 is SQVTM, CDR2 ANQGSEA, per germline. The CDR3 runs 10 residues. The V end lost 7 bases, the J end lost 8 bases, and 11 bases lay between the germline ends.

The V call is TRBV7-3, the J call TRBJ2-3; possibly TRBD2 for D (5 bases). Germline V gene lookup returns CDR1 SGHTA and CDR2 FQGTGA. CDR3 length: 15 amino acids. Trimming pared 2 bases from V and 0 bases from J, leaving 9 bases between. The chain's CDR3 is CASSLSGGSTDTQYF. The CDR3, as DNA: TGTGCCAGCAGCTTATCGGGCGGGAGCACAGATACGCAGTATTTT. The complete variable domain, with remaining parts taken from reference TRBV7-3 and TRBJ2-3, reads GAGVSQTPSNKVTEKGKYVELRCDPISGHTALYWYRQSLGQGPEFLIYFQGTGAADDSGLPNDRFFAVRPEGSVSTLKIQRTERGDSAVYLCASSLSGGSTDTQYFGPGTRLTVL.

CDR3 in DNA: TGTGCCAGCAGTTACAGGGGGCGGAACGGGGAGCTGTTTTTT. Encoded protein: CASSYRGRNGELFF. The chain has TRBV6-5 and TRBJ2-2, with 7 nucleotides matching TRBD1. Trimming at V came to 2 bases and at J to 7 bases, leaving 4 bases not matched to a gene. This CDR3 has 14 amino acids. Per germline, CDR1 MNHEY and CDR2 SVGAGI.

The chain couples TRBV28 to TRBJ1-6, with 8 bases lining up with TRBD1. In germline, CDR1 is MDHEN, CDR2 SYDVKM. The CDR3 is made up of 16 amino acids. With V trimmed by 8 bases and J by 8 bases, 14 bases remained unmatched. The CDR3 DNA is TGTGCCAGCGAGGGGGGAACAGGGGGACCGGATTCACCCCTCCACTTT. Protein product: CASEGGTGGPDSPLHF.

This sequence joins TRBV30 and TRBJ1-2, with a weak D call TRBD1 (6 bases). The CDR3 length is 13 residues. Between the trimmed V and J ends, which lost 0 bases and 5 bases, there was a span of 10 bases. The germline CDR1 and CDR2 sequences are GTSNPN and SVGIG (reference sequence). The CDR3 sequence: CAWSVNREYGYTF. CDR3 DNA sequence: TGTGCCTGGAGTGTAAACAGGGAGTATGGCTACACCTTC.

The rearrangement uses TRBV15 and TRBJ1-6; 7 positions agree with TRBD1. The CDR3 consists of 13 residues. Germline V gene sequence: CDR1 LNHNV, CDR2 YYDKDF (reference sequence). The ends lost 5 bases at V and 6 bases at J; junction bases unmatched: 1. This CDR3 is CATSRQGNSPLHF. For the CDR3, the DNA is TGTGCCACCAGCCGACAGGGTAATTCACCCCTCCACTTT.

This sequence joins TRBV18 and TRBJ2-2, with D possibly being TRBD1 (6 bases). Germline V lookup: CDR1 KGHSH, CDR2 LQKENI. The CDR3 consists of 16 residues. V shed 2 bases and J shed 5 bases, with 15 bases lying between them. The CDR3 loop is CASSPYGTGRTGELFF. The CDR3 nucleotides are TGTGCCAGCTCACCATATGGCACAGGGCGAACCGGGGAGCTGTTTTTT.

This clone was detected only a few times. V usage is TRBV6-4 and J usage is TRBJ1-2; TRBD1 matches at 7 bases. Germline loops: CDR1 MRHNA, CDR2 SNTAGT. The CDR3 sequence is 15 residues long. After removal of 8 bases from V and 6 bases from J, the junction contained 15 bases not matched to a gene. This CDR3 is CASGGGRGGRDGYTF. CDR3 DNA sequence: TGTGCCAGCGGTGGCGGGCGAGGGGGCAGGGATGGCTACACCTTC.